This T cell receptor beta chain was sequenced in a study of blood T cell repertoires in COVID-19. A few counts support this clone. The CDR3 sequence is 13 residues long. V gave up 4 bases and J gave up 10 bases; unmatched junction bases: 4. Germline CDR1 SQVTM, CDR2 ANQGSEA. Repertoires were generated with immunoSEQ multiplex PCR, while TCRdb's copy carries only in-frame clones and drops some. Of roughly 150,000 clones in the sample, 80% to 90% were seen once. The source is a woman aged 65 to 85 with acute or convalescent COVID-19. The chain uses TRBV29-1 and TRBJ1-6; TRBD1 matches 10 bases. The sequencing sample was made of peripheral blood. The CDR3 is CSVGTGGSSPLHF. CDR3 coding DNA: TGCAGCGTTGGGACAGGGGGGTCCTCACCCCTCCACTTT.